This entry describes one T cell receptor (beta chain). The CDR3 loop spans 16 amino acids. Germline CDR1 and CDR2: MNHEY and SVGAGI. With 4 bases clipped from V and 0 bases from J, the junction kept 5 bases outside the gene matches. Measured with immunoSEQ multiplex PCR; TCRdb has only the in-frame clones, and not every one. The sample lists some 8,200 clones, about 88% occurring once. The data stem from a study of blood T cell dynamics during melanoma immunotherapy. On the study more broadly: Metastatic melanoma patients received first-line pembrolizumab or nivolumab plus ipilimumab.

Documented time point: week 3, after first cycle of checkpoint inhibitor. Blood was drawn before treatment and at week 3 after checkpoint blockade. Prior systemic cancer therapy, immunosuppressant use and other active malignancies excluded patients. The origin of this receptor is a human donor with melanoma. The sample here was blood, taken from a patient treated with checkpoint blockade. The rearrangement uses TRBV6-5 and TRBJ1-3, with 8 bases matching TRBD1. The DNA of the CDR3 is TGTGCCAGCAGTTTGACAGGGGCAGACTCTGGAAACACCATATATTTT. The encoded protein is CASSLTGADSGNTIYF.